The rows below give T cell receptor beta chains drawn from one sample of a study of vaccination and CD4 T cells after COVID-19. TCRdb used MiXCR to reprocess the PCR reads, holding one entry per CDR3 protein. The sample shows about 15,000 distinct CDR3 sequences, about a fifth of them seen only once. These TCRs are of unknown antigen specificity. The sequencing here drew on CD4+ T cells from blood, cultured in vitro, taken before SARS-CoV-2 vaccination. The receptors stem from a human donor who received a COVID-19 vaccine. The CDR3 runs from the conserved cysteine through the conserved F or W. The D gene is left open where the match is weak. Expanded clones get a size class; other rows say once, few or many, or leave the size out.

d_gene: NA; j_gene: TRBJ1-4; abundance: NA; v_gene: TRBV25-1; CDR3nt: TGTGCCAGCAGTCGGACTGAGACAGGACTGGGGGAAAAACTGTTTTTT; CDR3aa: CASSRTETGLGEKLFF
d_gene: NA; j_gene: TRBJ1-6; abundance: few; v_gene: TRBV5-4; CDR3nt: TGTGCCAGCAGGCTAATACAGAGGGGGGATTCACCCCTCCACTTT; CDR3aa: CASRLIQRGDSPLHF
d_gene: TRBD1; j_gene: TRBJ2-7; abundance: NA; v_gene: TRBV7-8; CDR3nt: TGTGCCAGCAGCTTAAAGTTGGCTATCGGGGACAGGGGTTACTACGAGCAGTACTTC; CDR3aa: CASSLKLAIGDRGYYEQYF
d_gene: NA; j_gene: TRBJ1-1; abundance: NA; v_gene: TRBV20-1; CDR3nt: TGCAGTGCTAGGGGTAGGGGGACTGAAGCTTTCTTT; CDR3aa: CSARGRGTEAFF
d_gene: NA; j_gene: TRBJ1-2; abundance: NA; v_gene: TRBV3-1; CDR3nt: TGTGCCAGCAGCCATCCCGGATATGGCTACACCTTC; CDR3aa: CASSHPGYGYTF
d_gene: TRBD1; j_gene: TRBJ1-1; abundance: few; v_gene: TRBV5-6; CDR3nt: TGTGCCAGCAGCTCGACAGGGGGATTGATCGCTGAAGCTTTCTTT; CDR3aa: CASSSTGGLIAEAFF
d_gene: TRBD1; j_gene: TRBJ2-7; abundance: few; v_gene: TRBV7-2; CDR3nt: TGTGCCAGCAGAAACAGGGGGACTGACTACGAGCAGTACTTC; CDR3aa: CASRNRGTDYEQYF
d_gene: NA; j_gene: TRBJ2-1; abundance: NA; v_gene: TRBV18; CDR3nt: TGTGCCAGCTCATCCGCAGGGATCGACAATGAGCAGTTCTTC; CDR3aa: CASSSAGIDNEQFF
d_gene: NA; j_gene: TRBJ1-1; abundance: few; v_gene: TRBV18; CDR3nt: TGTGCCAGCTCACCGTCGGACAGGAACACTGAAGCTTTCTTT; CDR3aa: CASSPSDRNTEAFF
d_gene: NA; j_gene: TRBJ1-6; abundance: few; v_gene: TRBV9; CDR3nt: TGTGCCAGCAGTCCTGGGGGCACCTATAATTCACCCCTCCACTTT; CDR3aa: CASSPGGTYNSPLHF
d_gene: NA; j_gene: TRBJ1-3; abundance: NA; v_gene: TRBV30; CDR3nt: TGTGCCTGGAGTGTATTCGGGACTGGAAACACCATATATTTT; CDR3aa: CAWSVFGTGNTIYF
d_gene: TRBD2; j_gene: TRBJ2-7; abundance: NA; v_gene: TRBV7-2; CDR3nt: TGTGCCAGCAGCAAAGAGAGCGGGAGCTCCTACGAGCAGTACTTC; CDR3aa: CASSKESGSSYEQYF
d_gene: TRBD2; j_gene: TRBJ2-2; abundance: few; v_gene: TRBV5-1; CDR3nt: TGCGCCAGCAGCTCTAGCGGGGGGGCGGACACCGGGGAGCTGTTTTTT; CDR3aa: CASSSSGGADTGELFF
d_gene: NA; j_gene: TRBJ1-4; abundance: few; v_gene: TRBV7-9; CDR3nt: TGTGCCAGCAGCTTAATTGGGAAGAGGGGACGAGAAAAACTGTTTTTT; CDR3aa: CASSLIGKRGREKLFF
d_gene: NA; j_gene: TRBJ1-3; abundance: NA; v_gene: TRBV12-3/TRBV12-4; CDR3nt: TGTGCCAGCAGCGGCTGGGGGCCCTCTGGAAACACCATATATTTT; CDR3aa: CASSGWGPSGNTIYF
d_gene: NA; j_gene: TRBJ2-5; abundance: few; v_gene: TRBV6-4; CDR3nt: TGTGCCAGCAGCGCGACTAGTTTCGGTGGGACCCAGTACTTC; CDR3aa: CASSATSFGGTQYF
d_gene: TRBD1; j_gene: TRBJ2-3; abundance: NA; v_gene: TRBV5-1; CDR3nt: TGCGCCAGCAGCGAAACCCCGGACAGGGCCACAGATACGCAGTATTTT; CDR3aa: CASSETPDRATDTQYF
d_gene: TRBD1; j_gene: TRBJ1-6; abundance: NA; v_gene: TRBV14; CDR3nt: TGTGCCAGCAGCCCTGGACAGGGGGCGATTTCACCCCTCCACTTT; CDR3aa: CASSPGQGAISPLHF
d_gene: TRBD1; j_gene: TRBJ1-2; abundance: NA; v_gene: TRBV6-1; CDR3nt: TGTGCCAGCAGACCCGGACAGGAGGTTTATGGCTACACCTTC; CDR3aa: CASRPGQEVYGYTF
d_gene: NA; j_gene: TRBJ2-3; abundance: NA; v_gene: TRBV6-5; CDR3nt: TGTGCCAGCAGTTACGACCGGGACCCGGGAGCAGATACGCAGTATTTT; CDR3aa: CASSYDRDPGADTQYF
d_gene: TRBD2; j_gene: TRBJ2-3; abundance: NA; v_gene: TRBV6-1; CDR3nt: TGTGCCAGCAGGACGCCCCGGGGGGGGATAGATACGCAGTATTTT; CDR3aa: CASRTPRGGIDTQYF
d_gene: TRBD2; j_gene: TRBJ2-3; abundance: NA; v_gene: TRBV20-1; CDR3nt: TGCAGCGGGGGACTAGCGGGGGGAAGCACAGATACGCAGTATTTT; CDR3aa: CSGGLAGGSTDTQYF
d_gene: NA; j_gene: TRBJ1-1; abundance: NA; v_gene: TRBV5-4; CDR3nt: TGTGCCAGCAGCGAGGACAGCCAAATCCGGCCGGCTTTCTTT; CDR3aa: CASSEDSQIRPAFF
d_gene: NA; j_gene: TRBJ2-7; abundance: NA; v_gene: TRBV5-5; CDR3nt: TGTGCCAGCAGCAAAGGATCCGGAAGCTCCTACGAGCAGTACTTC; CDR3aa: CASSKGSGSSYEQYF
d_gene: TRBD1; j_gene: TRBJ2-2; abundance: NA; v_gene: TRBV12-3/TRBV12-4; CDR3nt: TGTGCCAGCAGCCCTGACAGGGGGCGGGCCGGGGAGCTGTTTTTT; CDR3aa: CASSPDRGRAGELFF
d_gene: TRBD1; j_gene: TRBJ1-6; abundance: few; v_gene: TRBV5-1; CDR3nt: TGCGCCAGCAGCATTGGACAGGGCCTCTCGGGGAGCTCCTATAATTCACCCCTCCACTTT; CDR3aa: CASSIGQGLSGSSYNSPLHF
d_gene: TRBD2; j_gene: TRBJ2-3; abundance: once; v_gene: TRBV5-1; CDR3nt: TGCGCCAGCACCCTGGGGGGGACTAGCGAGTCCGAGGATACGCAGTATTTT; CDR3aa: CASTLGGTSESEDTQYF
d_gene: TRBD1; j_gene: TRBJ1-2; abundance: medium-sized; v_gene: TRBV7-9; CDR3nt: TGTGCCAGCAGCCCATCAGGACAGGAGAGAATCTATGGCTACACCTTC; CDR3aa: CASSPSGQERIYGYTF
d_gene: TRBD2; j_gene: TRBJ2-1; abundance: NA; v_gene: TRBV30; CDR3nt: TGTGCCTGGACGACTAGCGGGGGGAATGAGCAGTTCTTC; CDR3aa: CAWTTSGGNEQFF
d_gene: NA; j_gene: TRBJ1-1; abundance: NA; v_gene: TRBV19; CDR3nt: TGTGCCAGTAGTATGCGCGGTGAAGCTTTCTTT; CDR3aa: CASSMRGEAFF
d_gene: NA; j_gene: TRBJ1-6; abundance: few; v_gene: TRBV10-2; CDR3nt: TGCGCCAGCAGTGACCAGGGGTACTCACCCCTCCACTTT; CDR3aa: CASSDQGYSPLHF
d_gene: NA; j_gene: TRBJ2-3; abundance: NA; v_gene: TRBV19; CDR3nt: TGTGCCAGTAGTATAGACAGATCTAGCACAGATACGCAGTATTTT; CDR3aa: CASSIDRSSTDTQYF